A selection of T cell receptor beta chains follows, all from one sample in a study of PD-1 blockade in mismatch repair-deficient tumors. Profiling relied on immunoSEQ multiplex PCR, and the TCRdb table lists in-frame clones only, not all of them. The sample includes about 130,000 clones, about 90% seen only once; the top ten take around 11%. Sample: peripheral blood, taken approximately 73 weeks after starting pembrolizumab. The receptors were gathered from an adult with mismatch repair-deficient cancer. CDR3s include the opening cysteine and the closing phenylalanine or tryptophan. A D gene is named only where the DNA matches it firmly. The size field is filled for only some rows; it gives once, few, many or a size class.

j_call v_call clone_size d_call cdr3_aa cdr3_nt
TRBJ2-3 TRBV7-8 . . CASSLGGTSTDTQYF TGTGCCAGCAGCTTAGGAGGCACAAGCACAGATACGCAGTATTTT
TRBJ2-7 TRBV11-3 . . CASSLDLAATYEQYF TGTGCCAGCAGCTTAGATCTGGCGGCCACCTACGAGCAGTACTTC
TRBJ1-1 TRBV6-5 . . CASSWGTTSIEAFF TGTGCCAGCAGTTGGGGGACGACTTCAATTGAAGCTTTCTTT
TRBJ2-5 TRBV5-8 once . CASSFAVISGGSQYF TGTGCCAGCAGCTTTGCGGTTATCTCCGGAGGCTCCCAGTACTTC
TRBJ2-1 TRBV6-1 . . CASSGIRGRRNEQFF TGTGCCAGCAGTGGGATAAGGGGACGGAGGAATGAGCAGTTCTTC
TRBJ2-7 TRBV6-5 . TRBD1 CASSYEITGVYEQYF TGTGCCAGCAGTTACGAAATTACAGGGGTCTACGAGCAGTACTTC
TRBJ2-7 TRBV10-2 . . CASSDRYEQYF TGCGCCAGCAGTGACCGCTACGAGCAGTACTTC
TRBJ2-2 TRBV28 . TRBD1 CASSQDRGLLRELFF TGTGCCAGCAGCCAAGACAGGGGGTTGCTCAGGGAGCTGTTTTTT
TRBJ2-3 TRBV5-1 few . CASGDTDTQYF TGCGCCAGCGGGGACACAGATACGCAGTATTTT
TRBJ2-7 TRBV12-5 . TRBD1 CASDGTGGYEQYF TGTGCTAGTGACGGGACAGGGGGCTACGAGCAGTACTTC
TRBJ2-3 TRBV5-1 . TRBD2 CASSWTSGRILTDTQYF TGCGCCAGCAGCTGGACTAGCGGGAGGATCCTCACAGATACGCAGTATTTT
TRBJ2-5 TRBV30 . TRBD1 CAWGITGGAGETQYF TGTGCCTGGGGGATCACAGGGGGCGCGGGGGAGACCCAGTACTTC
TRBJ1-2 TRBV6-5 once . CASSYSLTALDGYTF TGTGCCAGCAGTTACTCGCTCACAGCCCTCGATGGCTACACCTTC
TRBJ1-2 TRBV30 few . CAWKPGPLYGYTF TGTGCCTGGAAACCGGGCCCCCTCTATGGCTACACCTTC
TRBJ1-5 TRBV6-1 . . CASSDRTWSNQPQHF TGTGCCAGCAGTGACCGGACCTGGAGCAATCAGCCCCAGCATTTT
TRBJ2-1 TRBV11-2 once TRBD2 CASRGLAAYNEQFF TGTGCCAGCAGGGGACTAGCGGCCTACAATGAGCAGTTCTTC
TRBJ2-1 TRBV19 . TRBD2 CASSMPGGEQFF TGTGCCAGTAGCATGCCGGGGGGTGAGCAGTTCTTC
TRBJ2-2 TRBV10-3 . TRBD2 CAINGLAGGKTGELFF TGTGCCATCAACGGGCTAGCGGGAGGGAAGACCGGGGAGCTGTTTTTT
TRBJ2-1 TRBV10-2 . TRBD2 CASSGGTSGWEQFF TGCGCCAGCAGTGGAGGGACTAGCGGGTGGGAGCAGTTCTTC
TRBJ2-1 TRBV9 . . CASSDGGNEQFF TGTGCCAGCAGCGATGGCGGCAATGAGCAGTTCTTC
TRBJ2-3 TRBV11-3 . TRBD2 CASSLGSGTSGRGGTDTQYF TGTGCCAGCAGCTTAGGGTCCGGGACTAGCGGGAGAGGTGGCACAGATACGCAGTATTTT
TRBJ1-5 TRBV30 few . CAWSAHARGPQHF TGTGCCTGGAGTGCGCACGCCCGAGGGCCCCAGCATTTT
TRBJ2-1 TRBV11-3 . . CASSLRSYNEQFF TGTGCCAGCAGCTTACGATCCTACAATGAGCAGTTCTTC
TRBJ2-3 TRBV7-6 . TRBD2 CASSWTSGRGDTQYF TGTGCCAGCAGCTGGACTAGCGGGAGAGGTGATACGCAGTATTTT
TRBJ2-7 TRBV6-1 once . CASSPNTGEQYF TGTGCCAGCAGTCCGAACACAGGGGAGCAGTACTTC
TRBJ2-1 TRBV2 . . CASTKAESSYNEQFF TGTGCCAGCACGAAAGCGGAAAGCTCCTACAATGAGCAGTTCTTC
TRBJ2-1 TRBV29-1 . . CSVESLRTDNNEQFF TGCAGCGTTGAATCCCTCCGGACCGATAACAATGAGCAGTTCTTC
TRBJ2-1 TRBV27 . TRBD1 CASSPAGTGFTYNEQFF TGTGCCAGCAGTCCCGCCGGGACAGGTTTTACCTACAATGAGCAGTTCTTC
TRBJ2-3 TRBV5-1 . . CASSSPRVGWTQYF TGCGCCAGCAGCTCCCCCCGGGTGGGGTGGACGCAGTATTTT
TRBJ1-4 TRBV7-9 . . CASSPLGGRINEKLFF TGTGCCAGCAGCCCCCTTGGAGGGAGAATCAATGAAAAACTGTTTTTT
TRBJ2-3 TRBV5-4 . TRBD1 CASSFQGAGTDTQYF TGTGCCAGCAGCTTCCAGGGGGCGGGGACAGATACGCAGTATTTT
TRBJ2-7 TRBV27 few . CASSLYPSTYEQYF TGTGCCAGCAGTTTATATCCTAGCACCTACGAGCAGTACTTC
TRBJ1-5 TRBV4-1 . . CASSQGRSNQPQHF TGCGCCAGCAGCCAAGGCAGGTCCAATCAGCCCCAGCATTTT
TRBJ2-6 TRBV7-9 few . CASSPDLTGANVLTF TGTGCCAGCAGCCCAGACTTGACTGGGGCCAACGTCCTGACTTTC
TRBJ2-3 TRBV11-2 . . CASSRETAGADTQYF TGTGCCAGCAGCCGTGAAACTGCTGGCGCAGATACGCAGTATTTT
TRBJ2-3 TRBV5-1 . . CASSLRLGAPSTDTQYF TGCGCCAGCAGCTTGCGCTTGGGGGCTCCTAGCACAGATACGCAGTATTTT
TRBJ2-1 TRBV6-5 . . CASNTWPYNEQFF TGTGCCAGCAACACGTGGCCCTACAATGAGCAGTTCTTC
TRBJ2-7 TRBV5-1 . . CASSVTGFYEQYF TGCGCCAGCAGCGTGACAGGTTTCTACGAGCAGTACTTC
TRBJ2-7 TRBV30 . TRBD2 CAWSPLSSGRTYEQYF TGTGCCTGGAGTCCGTTGTCTAGCGGGAGAACCTACGAGCAGTACTTC
TRBJ2-7 TRBV7-2 . . CASSLGMGQGGYEQYF TGTGCCAGCAGCTTAGGTATGGGGCAGGGTGGATACGAGCAGTACTTC
TRBJ2-3 TRBV5-1 . TRBD1 CASSLLGGQGLDTQYF TGCGCCAGCAGCTTACTAGGGGGACAGGGTTTGGATACGCAGTATTTT
TRBJ2-3 TRBV19 . . CASARGSSDTQYF TGTGCCTCCGCCAGGGGCTCTAGCGATACGCAGTATTTT
TRBJ2-5 TRBV29-1 . TRBD2 CSQKSGSGTQYF TGCAGCCAAAAAAGCGGGAGTGGGACCCAGTACTTC
TRBJ2-2 TRBV4-2 . TRBD2 CASSLAGGSANTGELFF TGTGCCAGCAGCTTAGCGGGAGGTTCCGCGAACACCGGGGAGCTGTTTTTT
TRBJ2-7 TRBV27 . . CASSLSAGPTYEQYF TGTGCCAGCAGTTTATCGGCGGGTCCCACCTACGAGCAGTACTTC
TRBJ2-2 TRBV7-3 . . CASSFIHPGELFF TGTGCCAGCAGCTTTATACATCCCGGGGAGCTGTTTTTT
TRBJ2-5 TRBV28 . . CASTKLGEFETQYF TGTGCCAGCACCAAATTGGGGGAATTCGAGACCCAGTACTTC
TRBJ1-2 TRBV6-1 . . CASSDTEGRENDGYTF TGTGCCAGCAGTGATACGGAGGGCAGGGAAAACGATGGCTACACCTTC
TRBJ1-4 TRBV5-8 . . CASSLRRDARSNEKLFF TGTGCCAGCAGCTTGCGAAGGGACGCCAGGTCTAATGAAAAACTGTTTTTT
TRBJ2-2 TRBV28 . . CASSLVPGRTGELFF TGTGCCAGCAGTTTAGTCCCAGGGAGGACCGGGGAGCTGTTTTTT
TRBJ2-7 TRBV14 . TRBD1 CASSLRNRGMLEQYF TGTGCCAGCAGCCTCCGGAACAGGGGGATGCTCGAGCAGTACTTC
TRBJ2-3 TRBV5-4 . . CASSHLGARTDTQYF TGTGCCAGCAGCCACCTCGGGGCGCGAACAGATACGCAGTATTTT
TRBJ2-3 TRBV5-6 . . CASSERTVPSTDTQYF TGTGCCAGCAGCGAGCGGACAGTCCCTAGCACAGATACGCAGTATTTT